These 20 T cell receptor beta chains share one sample of origin, sequenced in a study of technical replicates of blood from several donors. Here immunoSEQ multiplex PCR was the method, and the copy in TCRdb shows in-frame clones only, minus some. The sample carries about 75,000 clones, around 97% recorded once. Material for sequencing was T cells isolated from PBMCs. The receptors derive from a human donor in good health.

The V gene is TRBV7-6, the J gene TRBJ2-7; D possibly corresponds to TRBD1 (5 bases). V lost 3 bases, J lost 6 bases, and 9 bases lay in between. CDR3 length: 12 amino acids. The germline gives CDR1 SGHVS, CDR2 FNYEAQ. CDR3 bases: TGTGCCAGCAGCTTTAGGGGTCGCGAGCAGTACTTC. Protein product: CASSFRGREQYF.

V is TRBV5-1 and J is TRBJ1-1, with TRBD1 identical over 9 bases. The ends lost 2 bases at V and 0 bases at J; junction bases unmatched: 11. This CDR3 region has 18 residues. Per the germline V gene, CDR1 is SGHRS and CDR2 is YFSETQ. CDR3 sequence: CASSLLTGGLIMNTEAFF. CDR3 bases: TGCGCCAGCAGCTTACTAACAGGGGGCCTCATCATGAACACTGAAGCTTTCTTT.

The V gene is TRBV4-1, the J gene TRBJ1-4, with TRBD1 matching 9 bases. Germline trimming cut 0 bases from V and 0 bases from J; bases unmatched to any gene: 5. In germline, CDR1 is MGHRA, CDR2 YSYEKL. The CDR3 loop spans 18 amino acids. The CDR3 loop reads CASSQDWTGDATNEKLFF. The CDR3 nucleotides are TGCGCCAGCAGCCAAGATTGGACAGGGGACGCAACTAATGAAAAACTGTTTTTT.

J is TRBJ1-4 and V is TRBV6-1, with D unresolved. The germline V gene encodes CDR1 MNHNS and CDR2 SASEGT. Trimming removed 7 bases at V and 6 bases at J, with 12 bases between. The length of the CDR3 is 13 residues. The CDR3 reads CASIEGWDEKLFF. CDR3 DNA: TGTGCCAGCATAGAGGGATGGGATGAAAAACTGTTTTTT.

The chain recombines TRBV5-5 with TRBJ2-7, with TRBD1 matching over 9 bases. Germline V gives CDR1 SGHKS, CDR2 YYEKEE (reference sequence). CDR3 length: 14 amino acids. V shed 0 bases and J 2 bases; nucleotides not matched to a gene: 0. CDR3 amino acids: CASSLGQGAYEQYF. CDR3 nucleotide sequence: TGTGCCAGCAGCTTGGGACAGGGGGCCTACGAGCAGTACTTC.

This rearrangement joins TRBV5-6 to TRBJ1-5, with 8 positions matching TRBD1. Trimming took 4 bases from V and 7 from J; bases not matched to a gene: 4. CDR1 SGHDT and CDR2 YYEEEE come from the germline V gene. The CDR3 has 13 amino acids. Here the CDR3 reads CASSATGDQPQHF. Here the CDR3 DNA reads TGTGCCAGCAGCGCGACAGGGGACCAGCCCCAGCATTTT.

The chain uses TRBV2 and TRBJ2-7; 7 bases agree with TRBD1. Looked up from germline, CDR1 is SNHLY and CDR2 is FYNNEI. V lost 2 bases and J lost 5; bases outside the gene matches: 9. The CDR3 has 15 amino acids. This CDR3 is CASSETPGQVDEQYF. CDR3 coding DNA: TGTGCCAGCAGTGAAACCCCTGGACAGGTGGACGAGCAGTACTTC. Full variable domain (missing parts from reference TRBV2 and TRBJ2-7): EPEVTQTPSHQVTQMGQEVILRCVPISNHLYFYWYRQILGQKVEFLVSFYNNEISEKSEIFDDQFSVERPDGSNFTLKIRSTKLEDSAMYFCASSETPGQVDEQYFGPGTRLTVT.

The rearrangement uses TRBV28 and TRBJ2-1; TRBD1 aligns across 8 bases. This CDR3 contains 13 residues. The V gene's germline CDR1 is MDHEN and CDR2 SYDVKM. V lost 8 bases, J lost 7 bases, and 7 bases stayed unmatched. CDR3 loop: CASVTGGQNEQFF. DNA for the CDR3: TGTGCCAGCGTAACAGGGGGACAGAATGAGCAGTTCTTC.

The chain joins TRBV4-1 to TRBJ1-5; possibly TRBD1 for D (5 bases). CDR1 is MGHRA and CDR2 is YSYEKL in the germline V gene. The CDR3 has 14 amino acids. V lost 3 bases to trimming and J lost 8 bases, with 14 bases between them. CDR3 residues: CASSQSGTQEPQHF. CDR3 coding DNA: TGCGCCAGCAGCCAGTCCGGGACTCAAGAGCCCCAGCATTTT.

The chain is built from TRBV28 and TRBJ2-1, with D possibly being TRBD2 (6 bases). The CDR3 extends over 14 amino acids. Germline lookup yields CDR1 MDHEN and CDR2 SYDVKM. The germline V and J ends were trimmed by 5 bases and 8 bases, with 16 bases remaining between them. The CDR3 DNA follows: TGTGCCAGCAGTCTAACTTTGGGAGGCGATGAGCAGTTCTTC. It specifies CASSLTLGGDEQFF.

The rearrangement links TRBV4-1 to TRBJ1-2, with D maybe TRBD1 (5 bases). The CDR3 spans 15 residues. V lost 0 bases and J 6 bases, leaving 14 bases between the germline ends. CDR1 and CDR2 from the germline V gene are MGHRA and YSYEKL. CDR3: CASSQDRGGSDGYTF. CDR3 in DNA: TGCGCCAGCAGCCAAGATCGGGGGGGTTCGGATGGCTACACCTTC.

The chain recombines TRBV28 with TRBJ2-7; TRBD1 might be the D (6 bases). With 3 bases removed from V and 2 bases from J, the gap between germline ends came to 17 bases. Germline CDR1 reads MDHEN; CDR2 reads SYDVKM. The CDR3 runs to 16 residues. CDR3 amino acids: CASSLGAIQGTYEQYF. The CDR3 bases are TGTGCCAGCAGTTTGGGCGCCATACAGGGCACCTACGAGCAGTACTTC.

The chain combines TRBV5-1 with TRBJ2-1; D is perhaps TRBD2 (6 bases). The CDR3 sequence is 14 residues long. Trimming removed 2 bases at V and 1 base at J, with 7 bases between. CDR1 is SGHRS, CDR2 YFSETQ, per germline. Written as DNA, the CDR3 is TGCGCCAGCAGCTTTGCGGGATCCTACAATGAGCAGTTCTTC. Its protein product is CASSFAGSYNEQFF. The entire variable domain, with the rest obtained from reference TRBV5-1 and TRBJ2-1, is as follows: KAGVTQTPRYLIKTRGQQVTLSCSPISGHRSVSWYQQTPGQGLQFLFEYFSETQRNKGNFPGRFSGRQFSNSRSEMNVSTLELGDSALYLCASSFAGSYNEQFFGPGTRLTVL.

This clone was recorded only once. The chain couples TRBV25-1 to TRBJ1-3; 7 bases align to TRBD1. The V gene end was trimmed by 3 bases and the J gene end by 2 bases; junction bases not matched to a gene: 1. The germline V gene encodes CDR1 MGHDK and CDR2 SYGVNS. This CDR3 has 14 amino acids. CDR3 residues: CASSDDRAGNTIYF. For the CDR3, the DNA is TGTGCCAGCAGTGACGACAGGGCTGGAAACACCATATATTTT.

V usage is TRBV19 and J usage is TRBJ2-3, with 7 bases matching TRBD2. This CDR3 comprises 16 residues. J lost 2 bases, V lost 1 base, and 6 bases had no gene match. CDR1 is LNHDA and CDR2 is SQIVND in the germline V gene (reference sequence). CDR3: CASSIGSLAVTDTQYF. CDR3 coding DNA: TGTGCCAGTAGTATAGGGAGCCTAGCGGTCACAGATACGCAGTATTTT.

The rearrangement uses TRBV5-6 and TRBJ2-5; 7 bases match TRBD1. The CDR3 runs 13 residues. Germline trimming cut 3 bases from V and 5 bases from J; bases unmatched to any gene: 4. The germline V gene encodes CDR1 SGHDT and CDR2 YYEEEE. For the CDR3, the DNA is TGTGCCAGCAGCTCGGTGGACAGGGAGACCCAGTACTTC. Translating it yields CASSSVDRETQYF. The entire variable domain, with the rest obtained from reference TRBV5-6 and TRBJ2-5, is as follows: DAGVTQSPTHLIKTRGQQVTLRCSPKSGHDTVSWYQQALGQGPQFIFQYYEEEERQRGNFPDRFSGHQFPNYSSELNVNALLLGDSALYLCASSSVDRETQYFGPGTRLLVL.

This clone has just one count. The V and J genes are TRBV4-1 and TRBJ2-7, with D perhaps TRBD1 (6 bases). V dropped 2 bases and J dropped 3 bases, with 11 bases sitting between them. CDR1 and CDR2 from the germline V gene are MGHRA and YSYEKL. The CDR3 runs 14 residues. The CDR3 sequence: CASSQRQGIYEQYF. CDR3 DNA: TGCGCCAGCAGCCAAAGGCAGGGGATCTACGAGCAGTACTTC.

The chain uses TRBV7-9 and TRBJ1-1; D remains unclear. Trimming pared 1 base from V and 0 bases from J, leaving 6 bases between. This CDR3 has 14 amino acids. The germline V gene has CDR1 SEHNR and CDR2 FQNEAQ (reference sequence). The CDR3 here is CASSLDPVNTEAFF. The CDR3 nucleotides read TGTGCCAGCAGCTTAGACCCGGTGAACACTGAAGCTTTCTTT.

This chain joins TRBV6-1 and TRBJ1-1, with 7 nucleotides matching TRBD1. CDR1 is MNHNS, CDR2 SASEGT, per germline. The CDR3 length is 13 residues. The V segment lost 2 bases and the J segment 11 bases; nucleotides outside the gene matches: 8. CDR3 loop: CASSENRGQTAFF. The CDR3 DNA is TGTGCCAGCAGTGAAAATAGGGGACAGACCGCTTTCTTT.

This chain joins TRBV30 and TRBJ1-2; no firm D call. The V gene lost 0 bases and the J gene lost 10 bases, with 15 bases spanning the gap. Germline assignment: CDR1 GTSNPN and CDR2 SVGIG (reference sequence). CDR3 size: 13 residues. Here the CDR3 DNA reads TGTGCCTGGAGTGTAGACACCGGTTTCCCCTACACCTTC. Its protein product is CAWSVDTGFPYTF.